This TCR beta chain is drawn from a study of identifying expanded T cells in peripheral blood. Study conclusions and caveats: Roughly two-week clone count variance significantly increased as total template count grew. Over approximately two and four weeks, about 15 and 19 clones changed, versus 1.2 between replicates.

Collection occurred without any documented infections or immune events in donors. TCRdb keeps only in-frame clones here, not all; method: immunoSEQ multiplex PCR. This sample has some 76,000 clones, with 75% to 90% found just once. Concerning this clone itself: Its target is not known.

The source is a person aged 18 to 70 in good health. Sequencing used blood.

CDR3 protein: CASSVTGYYSGNTIYF. The CDR3 bases are TGTGCCAGCAGCGTGACAGGCTACTACTCTGGAAACACCATATATTTT. The chain links TRBV7-9 to TRBJ1-3; a possible D gene is TRBD1 (6 bases). The CDR3 covers 16 residues. In germline, CDR1 is SEHNR, CDR2 FQNEAQ (reference sequence). Trimming left V 5 bases short and J 0 bases short, with 14 bases between.